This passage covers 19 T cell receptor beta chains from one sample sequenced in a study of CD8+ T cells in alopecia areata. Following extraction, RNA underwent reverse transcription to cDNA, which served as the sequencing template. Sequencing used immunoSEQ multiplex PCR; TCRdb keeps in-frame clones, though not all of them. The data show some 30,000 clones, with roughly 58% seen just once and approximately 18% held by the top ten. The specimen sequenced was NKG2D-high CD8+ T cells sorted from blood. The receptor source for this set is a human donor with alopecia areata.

CDR3 sequence reads: CAIGTSGYNEQFF. CDR3 bases: TGTGCCATCGGGACTAGCGGATACAATGAGCAGTTCTTC. This chain connects TRBV10-3 to TRBJ2-1, with 11 bases that match TRBD2. The length of the CDR3 is 13 residues. The V gene's germline CDR1 is ENHRY and CDR2 SYGVKD. After removal of 8 bases from V and 4 bases from J, the junction contained 1 base not matched to a gene.

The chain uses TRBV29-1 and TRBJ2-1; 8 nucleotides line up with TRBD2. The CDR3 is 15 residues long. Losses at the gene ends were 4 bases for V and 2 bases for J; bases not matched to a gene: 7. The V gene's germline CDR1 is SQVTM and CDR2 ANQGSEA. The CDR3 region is CSVGDGRGAYNEQFF. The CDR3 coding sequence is TGCAGCGTTGGGGACGGGAGGGGGGCCTACAATGAGCAGTTCTTC.

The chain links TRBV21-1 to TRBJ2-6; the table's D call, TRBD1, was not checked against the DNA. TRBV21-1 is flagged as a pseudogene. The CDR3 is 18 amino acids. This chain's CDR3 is CASSSWTGTYSGANVLTF. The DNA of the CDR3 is TGTGCCAGCAGCTCATGGACAGGGACCTACTCTGGGGCCAACGTCCTGACTTTC.

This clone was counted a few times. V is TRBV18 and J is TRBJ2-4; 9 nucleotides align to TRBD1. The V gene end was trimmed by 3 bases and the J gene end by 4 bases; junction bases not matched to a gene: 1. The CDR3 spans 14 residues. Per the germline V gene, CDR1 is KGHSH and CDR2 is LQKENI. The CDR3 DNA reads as TGTGCCAGCTCACCGGGGACAGGGAAAAACATTCAGTACTTC. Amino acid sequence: CASSPGTGKNIQYF.

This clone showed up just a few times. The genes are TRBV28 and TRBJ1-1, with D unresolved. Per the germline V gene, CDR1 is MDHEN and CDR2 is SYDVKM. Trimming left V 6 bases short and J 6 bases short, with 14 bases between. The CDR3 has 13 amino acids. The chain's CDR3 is CASSTGGVSEAFF. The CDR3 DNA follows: TGTGCCAGCAGCACGGGTGGGGTGTCTGAAGCTTTCTTT. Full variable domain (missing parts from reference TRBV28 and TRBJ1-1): DVKVTQSSRYLVKRTGEKVFLECVQDMDHENMFWYRQDPGLGLRLIYFSYDVKMKEKGDIPEGYSVSREKKERFSLILESASTNQTSMYLCASSTGGVSEAFFGQGTRLTVV.

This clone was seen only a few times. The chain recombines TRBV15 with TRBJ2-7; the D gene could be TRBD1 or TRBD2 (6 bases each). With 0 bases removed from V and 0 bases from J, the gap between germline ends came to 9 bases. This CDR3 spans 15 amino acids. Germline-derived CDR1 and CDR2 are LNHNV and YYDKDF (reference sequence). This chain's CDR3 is CATSREGGISYEQYF. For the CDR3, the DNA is TGTGCCACCAGCAGAGAAGGGGGGATCTCCTACGAGCAGTACTTC.

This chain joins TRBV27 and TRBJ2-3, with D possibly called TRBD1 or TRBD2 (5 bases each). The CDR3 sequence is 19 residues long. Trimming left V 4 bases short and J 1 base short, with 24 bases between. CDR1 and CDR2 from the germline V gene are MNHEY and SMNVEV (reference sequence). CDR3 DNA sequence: TGTGCCAGCAGTTCCCGTCCTTTTGTAGGGGAGATTGGCACAGATACGCAGTATTTT. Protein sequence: CASSSRPFVGEIGTDTQYF.

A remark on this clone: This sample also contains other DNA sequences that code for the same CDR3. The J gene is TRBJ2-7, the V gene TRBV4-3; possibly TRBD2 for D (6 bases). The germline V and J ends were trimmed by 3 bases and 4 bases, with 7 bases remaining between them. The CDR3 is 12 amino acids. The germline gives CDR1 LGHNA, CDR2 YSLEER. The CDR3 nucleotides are TGCGCCAGCAGCCAGGGAGGATACGAGCAGTACTTC. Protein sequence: CASSQGGYEQYF.

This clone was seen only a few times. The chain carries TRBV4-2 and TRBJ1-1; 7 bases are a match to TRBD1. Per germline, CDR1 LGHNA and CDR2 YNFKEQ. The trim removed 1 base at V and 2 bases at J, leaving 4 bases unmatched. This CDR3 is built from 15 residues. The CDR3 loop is CASSQAGTANTEAFF. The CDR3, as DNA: TGTGCCAGCAGCCAAGCCGGGACAGCAAACACTGAAGCTTTCTTT.

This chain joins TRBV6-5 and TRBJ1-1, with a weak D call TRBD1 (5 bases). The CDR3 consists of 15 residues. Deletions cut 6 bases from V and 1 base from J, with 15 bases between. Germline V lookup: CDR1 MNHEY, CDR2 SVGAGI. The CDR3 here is CASSRPGQANTEAFF. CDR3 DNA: TGTGCCAGCAGCCGCCCCGGACAAGCGAACACTGAAGCTTTCTTT.

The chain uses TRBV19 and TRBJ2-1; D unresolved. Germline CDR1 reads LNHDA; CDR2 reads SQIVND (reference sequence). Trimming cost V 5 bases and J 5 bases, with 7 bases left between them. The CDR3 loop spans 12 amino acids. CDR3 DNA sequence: TGTGCCAGTAGTCCCGCCCACAATGAGCAGTTCTTC. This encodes CASSPAHNEQFF.

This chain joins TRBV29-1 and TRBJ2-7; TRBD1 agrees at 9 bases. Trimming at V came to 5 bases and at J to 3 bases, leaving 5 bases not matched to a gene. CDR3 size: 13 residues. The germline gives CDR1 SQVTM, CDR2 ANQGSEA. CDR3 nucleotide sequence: TGCAGCGTTCTGATGGGACAGGGCTACGAGCAGTACTTC. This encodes CSVLMGQGYEQYF.

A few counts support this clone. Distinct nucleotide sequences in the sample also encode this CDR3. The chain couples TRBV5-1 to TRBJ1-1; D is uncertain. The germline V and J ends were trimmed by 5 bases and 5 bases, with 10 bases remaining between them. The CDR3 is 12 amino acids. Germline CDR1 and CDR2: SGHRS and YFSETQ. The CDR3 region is CASSQGGTEAFF. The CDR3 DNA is TGCGCCAGCAGTCAAGGAGGGACTGAAGCTTTCTTT.

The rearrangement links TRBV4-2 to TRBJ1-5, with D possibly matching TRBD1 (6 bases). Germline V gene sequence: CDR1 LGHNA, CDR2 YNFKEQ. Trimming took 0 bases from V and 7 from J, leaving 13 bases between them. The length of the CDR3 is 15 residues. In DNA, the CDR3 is TGTGCCAGCAGCCAAGATGGGGGGCTGGGGCAGCCCCAGCATTTT. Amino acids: CASSQDGGLGQPQHF.

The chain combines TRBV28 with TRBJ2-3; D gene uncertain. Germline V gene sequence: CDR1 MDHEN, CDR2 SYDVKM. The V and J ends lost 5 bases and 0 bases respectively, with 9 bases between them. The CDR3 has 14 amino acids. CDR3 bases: TGTGCCAGCAGTAACCATACTAGCACAGATACGCAGTATTTT. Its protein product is CASSNHTSTDTQYF.

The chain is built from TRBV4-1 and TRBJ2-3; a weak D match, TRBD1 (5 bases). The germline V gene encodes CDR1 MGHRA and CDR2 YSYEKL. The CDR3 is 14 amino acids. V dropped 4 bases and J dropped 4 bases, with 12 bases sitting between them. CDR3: CASSLGALPDTQYF. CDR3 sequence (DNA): TGCGCCAGCAGCCTTGGGGCCCTCCCAGATACGCAGTATTTT.

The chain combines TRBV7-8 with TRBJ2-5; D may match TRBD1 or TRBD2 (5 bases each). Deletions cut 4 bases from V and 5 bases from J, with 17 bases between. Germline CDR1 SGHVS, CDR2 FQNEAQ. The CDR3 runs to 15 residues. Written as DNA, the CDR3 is TGTGCCAGCAGCTCTATGACCAGGGACGGGGAGACCCAGTACTTC. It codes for CASSSMTRDGETQYF.

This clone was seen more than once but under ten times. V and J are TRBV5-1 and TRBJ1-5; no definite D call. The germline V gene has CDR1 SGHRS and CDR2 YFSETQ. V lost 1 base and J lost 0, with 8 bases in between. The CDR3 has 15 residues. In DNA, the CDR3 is TGCGCCAGCAGCTTGTATGGCAATAGCAATCAGCCCCAGCATTTT. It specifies CASSLYGNSNQPQHF. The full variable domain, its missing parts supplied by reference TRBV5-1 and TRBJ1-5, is KAGVTQTPRYLIKTRGQQVTLSCSPISGHRSVSWYQQTPGQGLQFLFEYFSETQRNKGNFPGRFSGRQFSNSRSEMNVSTLELGDSALYLCASSLYGNSNQPQHFGDGTRLSIL.

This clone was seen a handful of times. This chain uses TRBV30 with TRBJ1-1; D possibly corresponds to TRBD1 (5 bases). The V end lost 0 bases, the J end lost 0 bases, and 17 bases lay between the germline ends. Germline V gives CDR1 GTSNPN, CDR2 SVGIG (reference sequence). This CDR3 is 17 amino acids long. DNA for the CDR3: TGTGCCTGGAGTGTAGCGTCAGGGCCAGACATGAACACTGAAGCTTTCTTT. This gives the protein CAWSVASGPDMNTEAFF.